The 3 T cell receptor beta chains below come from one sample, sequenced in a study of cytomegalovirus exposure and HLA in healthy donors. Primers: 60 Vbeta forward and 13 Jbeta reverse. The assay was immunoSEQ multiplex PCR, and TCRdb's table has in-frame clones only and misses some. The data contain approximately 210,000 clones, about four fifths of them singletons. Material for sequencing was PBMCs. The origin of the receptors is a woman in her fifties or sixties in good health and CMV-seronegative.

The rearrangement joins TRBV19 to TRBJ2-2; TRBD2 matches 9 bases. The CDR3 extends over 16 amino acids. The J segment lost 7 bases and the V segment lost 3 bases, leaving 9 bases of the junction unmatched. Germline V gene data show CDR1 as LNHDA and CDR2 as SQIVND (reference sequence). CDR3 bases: TGTGCCAGTAGTATTGCTAGCGGGAACGGTGGCGGGGAGCTGTTTTTT. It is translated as CASSIASGNGGGELFF.

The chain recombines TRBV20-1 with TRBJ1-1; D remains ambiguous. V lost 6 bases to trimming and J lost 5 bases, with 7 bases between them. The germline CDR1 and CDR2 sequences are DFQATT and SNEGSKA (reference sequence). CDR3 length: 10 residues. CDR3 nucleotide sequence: TGCAGTGCCTCCCGGACTGAAGCTTTCTTT. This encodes CSASRTEAFF.

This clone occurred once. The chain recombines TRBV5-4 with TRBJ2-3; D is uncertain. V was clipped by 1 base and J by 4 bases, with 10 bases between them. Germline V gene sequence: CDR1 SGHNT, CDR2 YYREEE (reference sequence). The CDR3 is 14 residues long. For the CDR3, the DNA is TGTGCCAGCAGCTTGCCTAGTGGAGCAGATACGCAGTATTTT. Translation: CASSLPSGADTQYF.